The 8 T cell receptor beta chains in this list originate from one sample, sequenced in a study of identical twins. TCRdb re-called the 5' RACE reads through MiXCR, storing one row per CDR3 protein. The sample carries roughly 770,000 distinct CDR3 sequences, 15% to 20% recorded once. The data also belong to a second study, concerning T cells expressing NK-cell markers.

Sequenced input: PBMCs. Receptors were obtained from a woman younger than 30 in good health.

This chain links TRBV3-1 with TRBJ2-3; 7 bases are shared with TRBD2. Trimming cost V 8 bases and J 8 bases; bases outside gene matches: 7. This CDR3 has 12 amino acids. Germline lookup yields CDR1 LGHDT and CDR2 YNNKEL (reference sequence). CDR3 sequence: CASSTSAGTQYF. CDR3 in DNA: TGTGCCAGCTCTACTAGCGCCGGTACGCAGTATTTT.

This clonotype was observed a few times. The CDR3 loop is CASSQGQGLNSPLHF. CDR3 DNA sequence: TGCGCCAGCAGCCAAGGACAGGGCCTTAATTCACCCCTCCACTTT. This sequence joins TRBV4-1 and TRBJ1-6; TRBD1 matches at 7 bases. V was clipped by 1 base and J by 6 bases; unmatched bases: 3. Germline CDR1 reads MGHRA; CDR2 reads YSYEKL. This CDR3 comprises 15 residues.

This chain connects TRBV5-1 to TRBJ1-2; 7 bases agree with TRBD1. Germline V gene data show CDR1 as SGHRS and CDR2 as YFSETQ. Trimming took 4 bases from V and 6 from J; bases not matched to a gene: 9. This CDR3 is 14 amino acids long. The CDR3 reads CASSPGQPGDGYTF. The DNA of the CDR3 is TGCGCCAGCAGCCCGGGACAGCCGGGCGATGGCTACACCTTC.

This clonotype has a handful of counts. This chain uses TRBV5-8 with TRBJ1-1; 8 bases line up with TRBD1. Germline V gene sequence: CDR1 SGHTS, CDR2 YDEGEE. CDR3 length: 12 amino acids. The V segment lost 7 bases and the J segment 9 bases; nucleotides outside the gene matches: 8. The CDR3, as DNA: TGTGCCAGCTTGTTTTGGACAGGGAAAGCTTTCTTT. This sequence encodes CASLFWTGKAFF. The whole variable domain, remainder taken from reference TRBV5-8 and TRBJ1-1, is EAGVTQSPTHLIKTRGQQATLRCSPISGHTSVYWYQQALGLGLQFLLWYDEGEERNRGNFPPRFSGRQFPNYSSELNVNALELEDSALYLCASLFWTGKAFFGQGTRLTVV.

V is TRBV4-3 and J is TRBJ2-7; a possible D gene is TRBD1 (5 bases). CDR3 length: 15 amino acids. Germline V gives CDR1 LGHNA, CDR2 YSLEER. V gave up 1 base and J gave up 3 bases, with 13 bases separating them. The CDR3 DNA reads TGCGCCAGCAGCCAAGCGAACCCAGGACACTACGAGCAGTACTTC. This codes for CASSQANPGHYEQYF.

The V and J genes are TRBV12-3 or TRBV12-4 and TRBJ1-2; D is ambiguous. Trimming pared 3 bases from V and 6 bases from J, leaving 11 bases between. This CDR3 comprises 13 residues. The DNA for the CDR3 is TGTGCCAGCAGTTTTTCCGATACTAATGGCTACACCTTC. Protein product: CASSFSDTNGYTF.

V and J are TRBV25-1 and TRBJ2-7; weak D call: TRBD2 (7 bases). Trimming cost V 6 bases and J 9 bases, with 12 bases left between them. The CDR3 sequence is 11 residues long. Germline CDR1 is MGHDK and CDR2 is SYGVNS. The CDR3: CASRAGAGQYF. CDR3 bases: TGTGCCAGCAGGGCGGGGGCCGGGCAGTACTTC.

The chain is built from TRBV5-1 and TRBJ2-7; D might be TRBD1 (6 bases). The CDR3 is made up of 16 amino acids. Per the germline V gene, CDR1 is SGHRS and CDR2 is YFSETQ. Trimming shortened V by 5 bases and J by 0 bases, and 18 bases separated the two germline ends. CDR3 protein: CASRALNREFSYEQYF. CDR3 nucleotide sequence: TGCGCCAGCAGGGCGCTCAACAGGGAATTCTCCTACGAGCAGTACTTC. Drawing the rest from reference TRBV5-1 and TRBJ2-7, the complete variable domain is KAGVTQTPRYLIKTRGQQVTLSCSPISGHRSVSWYQQTPGQGLQFLFEYFSETQRNKGNFPGRFSGRQFSNSRSEMNVSTLELGDSALYLCASRALNREFSYEQYFGPGTRLTVT.